This TCR beta chain was retrieved from a study of T cell responses to AZD1222 COVID-19 vaccine. As to this clone: What it binds is not known.

The study, taken as a whole, reports: Compared with day 0, the breadth and depth of the Spike-specific TCR repertoire rose significantly after two doses of AZD1222. Spike was spanned by vaccine-associated CD4 TCRs, with dominance at 160-218 and 743-854. The sample set comprised mostly white British donors with more females, and clonal diversity was possibly underestimated.

TCRdb's copy holds only in-frame clones and misses some; the assay was immunoSEQ multiplex PCR. This table holds about 91,000 clones, 70% to 90% found once. CDR3 length equals 11 residues. Germline V lookup: CDR1 DFQATT, CDR2 SNEGSKA (reference sequence). V lost 6 bases, J lost 9 bases, and 13 bases lay in between. The sequencing here drew on peripheral blood, taken on day 0 of AZD1222 vaccination. The rearrangement uses TRBV20-1 and TRBJ2-3; D is unclear. The receptor was derived from an adult in good health. Here the CDR3 DNA reads TGCAGTGCCTGGAGTGAGGCGACGCAGTATTTT. It encodes CSAWSEATQYF.